These T cell receptor beta chains were read from a single sample in a study of Ad26.COV2.S vaccination and SARS-CoV-2 variants. Profiling relied on immunoSEQ multiplex PCR, and the TCRdb table lists in-frame clones only, not all of them. The data hold a few hundred thousand clones, with roughly 88% observed a single time. Sequenced material: peripheral blood, taken in a trial of Ad26.COV2.S vaccine versus placebo. Receptor source: a person aged 18-65 years who received the Ad26.COV2.S COVID-19 vaccine or a placebo. CDR3s include the opening cysteine and the closing phenylalanine or tryptophan. The D gene is left open where the match is weak.

TRBV27	TRBJ1-5	-	CASKFVGGDGAQHF	TGTGCCAGCAAATTCGTGGGGGGGGATGGGGCCCAGCATTTT
TRBV7-2	TRBJ1-1	-	CASSSAAGTEAFF	TGTGCCAGCAGCTCAGCGGCGGGCACTGAAGCTTTCTTT
TRBV19	TRBJ2-1	-	CASSSGGRYNEQFF	TGTGCCAGTAGTAGCGGGGGCCGATACAATGAGCAGTTCTTC
TRBV19	TRBJ1-5	-	CASSIYTDQPQHF	TGTGCCAGTAGTATCTACACCGATCAGCCCCAGCATTTT
TRBV9	TRBJ2-1	-	CASSVGQGLFNEQFF	TGTGCCAGCAGCGTAGGGCAGGGGCTGTTTAATGAGCAGTTCTTC
TRBV19	TRBJ2-3	TRBD1	CASSAPGTGATDTQYF	TGTGCCAGTAGTGCCCCCGGGACAGGGGCCACAGATACGCAGTATTTT
TRBV9	TRBJ1-4	-	CASSVGATGGEKLFF	TGTGCCAGCAGCGTAGGAGCTACTGGGGGTGAAAAACTGTTTTTT
TRBV7-6	TRBJ2-7	TRBD2	CASSFAGGNEQYF	TGTGCCAGCAGCTTTGCCGGGGGGAACGAGCAGTACTTC
TRBV11-3	TRBJ2-5	-	CASSLRHGQETQYF	TGTGCCAGCAGCTTACGGCACGGCCAAGAGACCCAGTACTTC
TRBV4-1	TRBJ2-1	TRBD2	CASSHKGGTSLYNEQFF	TGCGCCAGCAGCCATAAGGGAGGGACTAGTTTATACAATGAGCAGTTCTTC
TRBV5-4	TRBJ1-6	TRBD1	CASSLAGQGAISPLHF	TGTGCCAGCAGCTTGGCAGGACAGGGGGCGATCTCACCCCTCCACTTT
TRBV4-2	TRBJ2-6	TRBD1	CASSPGQGSSGANVLTF	TGTGCCAGCAGCCCTGGACAGGGTTCGTCTGGGGCCAACGTCCTGACTTTC
TRBV18	TRBJ2-7	TRBD1	CASSRTGGHEQYF	TGTGCCAGCTCGCGGACAGGGGGCCACGAGCAGTACTTC
TRBV7-2	TRBJ1-2	TRBD1	CASSFHSGTDYGYTF	TGTGCCAGCAGCTTCCATTCCGGGACAGATTATGGCTACACCTTC